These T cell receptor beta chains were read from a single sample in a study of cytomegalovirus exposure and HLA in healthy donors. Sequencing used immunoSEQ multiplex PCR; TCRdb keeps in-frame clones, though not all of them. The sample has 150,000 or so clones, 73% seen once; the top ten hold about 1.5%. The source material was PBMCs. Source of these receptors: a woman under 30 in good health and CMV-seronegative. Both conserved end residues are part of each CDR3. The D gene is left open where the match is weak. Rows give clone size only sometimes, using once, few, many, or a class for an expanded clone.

CDR3 protein: CASRRRGQPYNEQFF
CDR3 DNA: TGTGCCAGTAGAAGGCGGGGACAGCCTTACAATGAGCAGTTCTTC
J gene: TRBJ2-1
V gene: TRBV19
clone size: .
D gene: .

CDR3 protein: CASSFELRALYNEQFF
CDR3 DNA: TGTGCCAGCAGCTTCGAACTCAGGGCCCTTTACAATGAGCAGTTCTTC
J gene: TRBJ2-1
V gene: TRBV7-2
clone size: .
D gene: .

CDR3 protein: CASSHRDRGTYEQYF
CDR3 DNA: TGTGCCAGCAGCCACCGGGACAGGGGAACGTACGAGCAGTACTTC
J gene: TRBJ2-7
V gene: TRBV7-9
clone size: few
D gene: TRBD1

CDR3 protein: CASSQEWGTGGTEAFF
CDR3 DNA: TGCGCCAGCAGCCAAGAATGGGGGACAGGGGGAACTGAAGCTTTCTTT
J gene: TRBJ1-1
V gene: TRBV4-1
clone size: .
D gene: TRBD1

CDR3 protein: CASSLWGGSNQPQHF
CDR3 DNA: TGTGCCAGCAGTTTATGGGGGGGGAGCAATCAGCCCCAGCATTTT
J gene: TRBJ1-5
V gene: TRBV27
clone size: .
D gene: .

CDR3 protein: CASSADRGGQPQHF
CDR3 DNA: TGTGCCAGCAGTGCGGACAGGGGCGGTCAGCCCCAGCATTTT
J gene: TRBJ1-5
V gene: TRBV6-1
clone size: .
D gene: TRBD1

CDR3 protein: CASSWDRRSLNTEAFF
CDR3 DNA: TGCGCCAGCTCCTGGGACAGGCGATCCTTGAACACTGAAGCTTTCTTT
J gene: TRBJ1-1
V gene: TRBV5-1
clone size: .
D gene: TRBD1

CDR3 protein: CASSRGGGDTEAFF
CDR3 DNA: TGTGCCAGCAGCCGGGGGGGAGGGGACACTGAAGCTTTCTTT
J gene: TRBJ1-1
V gene: TRBV5-5
clone size: .
D gene: .

CDR3 protein: CASSTGGISYYGYTF
CDR3 DNA: TGTGCCAGTAGTACGGGAGGGATTTCCTATTATGGCTACACCTTC
J gene: TRBJ1-2
V gene: TRBV19
clone size: .
D gene: .

CDR3 protein: CASRKGRENYEQYF
CDR3 DNA: TGTGCCAGCAGAAAGGGACGGGAGAACTACGAGCAGTACTTC
J gene: TRBJ2-7
V gene: TRBV6-4
clone size: .
D gene: .

CDR3 protein: CAWSARSSGNTIYF
CDR3 DNA: TGTGCCTGGAGTGCTAGGAGCTCTGGAAACACCATATATTTT
J gene: TRBJ1-3
V gene: TRBV30
clone size: .
D gene: .

CDR3 protein: CASSLGGLADSYNEQFF
CDR3 DNA: TGCGCCAGCAGCTTGGGGGGACTAGCGGACTCCTACAATGAGCAGTTCTTC
J gene: TRBJ2-1
V gene: TRBV5-1
clone size: once
D gene: TRBD2

CDR3 protein: CASSVDSSKNEKLFF
CDR3 DNA: TGTGCCAGCAGCGTAGATAGCAGTAAGAATGAAAAACTGTTTTTT
J gene: TRBJ1-4
V gene: TRBV9
clone size: .
D gene: .

CDR3 protein: CASSSMRTGKANYGYTF
CDR3 DNA: TGTGCCAGCAGCTCTATGAGGACAGGGAAAGCTAACTATGGCTACACCTTC
J gene: TRBJ1-2
V gene: TRBV11-2
clone size: .
D gene: TRBD1

CDR3 protein: CASSHTTSGGFNEQFF
CDR3 DNA: TGTGCCAGCAGCCACACGACTAGCGGGGGGTTCAATGAGCAGTTCTTC
J gene: TRBJ2-1
V gene: TRBV4-2
clone size: .
D gene: TRBD2

CDR3 protein: CASSVGGLTLDTQYF
CDR3 DNA: TGTGCCAGCAGCGTAGGAGGACTAACATTAGATACGCAGTATTTT
J gene: TRBJ2-3
V gene: TRBV9
clone size: once
D gene: .

CDR3 protein: CARSLRTGGNSPLHF
CDR3 DNA: TGTGCCAGAAGCTTGAGGACAGGGGGTAATTCACCCCTCCACTTT
J gene: TRBJ1-6
V gene: TRBV5-3
clone size: .
D gene: TRBD1

CDR3 protein: CASSPVAGTGDGYTF
CDR3 DNA: TGTGCCAGCAGCCCCGTCGCCGGGACAGGGGATGGCTACACCTTC
J gene: TRBJ1-2
V gene: TRBV11-3
clone size: once
D gene: TRBD1

CDR3 protein: CASSESPTGAKGYTF
CDR3 DNA: TGTGCCAGCAGTGAATCCCCGACAGGGGCGAAAGGCTACACCTTC
J gene: TRBJ1-2
V gene: TRBV6-1
clone size: .
D gene: TRBD1

CDR3 protein: CASRDRASTDTQYF
CDR3 DNA: TGTGCCAGCAGGGACAGGGCCAGCACAGATACGCAGTATTTT
J gene: TRBJ2-3
V gene: TRBV6-5
clone size: .
D gene: TRBD1

CDR3 protein: CASSQFHRVTGEQFF
CDR3 DNA: TGTGCCAGCAGCCAATTCCACAGGGTTACGGGTGAGCAGTTCTTC
J gene: TRBJ2-1
V gene: TRBV5-6
clone size: .
D gene: .

CDR3 protein: CASSLGQGSLGTGELFF
CDR3 DNA: TGTGCCAGCAGCTTAGGCCAGGGCAGCTTGGGAACCGGGGAGCTGTTTTTT
J gene: TRBJ2-2
V gene: TRBV7-8
clone size: .
D gene: .

CDR3 protein: CASSMGQGGEKLFF
CDR3 DNA: TGTGCCAGTAGTATGGGACAGGGGGGGGAAAAACTGTTTTTT
J gene: TRBJ1-4
V gene: TRBV19
clone size: .
D gene: TRBD1

CDR3 protein: CASSLAGDSFSPQHF
CDR3 DNA: TGCGCCAGCAGCTTGGCCGGGGACAGCTTCTCGCCCCAGCATTTT
J gene: TRBJ1-5
V gene: TRBV5-1
clone size: .
D gene: TRBD1

CDR3 protein: CASSGPSGRSRQFF
CDR3 DNA: TGTGCCAGCAGCGGTCCTAGCGGGAGGTCAAGGCAGTTCTTC
J gene: TRBJ2-1
V gene: TRBV13
clone size: few
D gene: TRBD2

CDR3 protein: CASRKLPNTEAFF
CDR3 DNA: TGCGCCAGCAGAAAACTCCCGAACACTGAAGCTTTCTTT
J gene: TRBJ1-1
V gene: TRBV5-1
clone size: few
D gene: .

CDR3 protein: CASRRGSGTYEQYF
CDR3 DNA: TGCGCCAGCAGGAGAGGGTCAGGAACCTACGAGCAGTACTTC
J gene: TRBJ2-7
V gene: TRBV5-1
clone size: few
D gene: .

CDR3 protein: CSVVAGGSGEQFF
CDR3 DNA: TGCAGCGTTGTGGCGGGAGGCTCGGGTGAGCAGTTCTTC
J gene: TRBJ2-1
V gene: TRBV29-1
clone size: few
D gene: TRBD2

CDR3 protein: CASSASDRGNGYTF
CDR3 DNA: TGTGCCAGCAGTGCTTCGGACAGGGGGAATGGCTACACCTTC
J gene: TRBJ1-2
V gene: TRBV6-6
clone size: .
D gene: TRBD1

CDR3 protein: CASRPFSGGENEQYF
CDR3 DNA: TGCGCCAGCAGACCCTTTAGCGGGGGGGAAAACGAGCAGTACTTC
J gene: TRBJ2-7
V gene: TRBV5-1
clone size: .
D gene: TRBD2

CDR3 protein: CASSLEGVRTGELFF
CDR3 DNA: TGTGCCAGCAGCTTAGAGGGAGTACGTACCGGGGAGCTGTTTTTT
J gene: TRBJ2-2
V gene: TRBV7-9
clone size: .
D gene: .

CDR3 protein: CASSQVSRGRTEAFF
CDR3 DNA: TGTGCCAGCAGCCAAGTTAGCAGGGGGAGGACTGAAGCTTTCTTT
J gene: TRBJ1-1
V gene: TRBV4-2
clone size: .
D gene: TRBD1

CDR3 protein: CASSLAPSRGLKEKLFF
CDR3 DNA: TGTGCCAGCAGCTTAGCGCCCTCCCGCGGGCTGAAGGAAAAACTGTTTTTT
J gene: TRBJ1-4
V gene: TRBV7-8
clone size: .
D gene: .

CDR3 protein: CASAGLRNTEAFF
CDR3 DNA: TGTGCCAGCGCGGGACTCCGGAACACTGAAGCTTTCTTT
J gene: TRBJ1-1
V gene: TRBV6-5
clone size: .
D gene: .

CDR3 protein: CASCGQGRAEAFF
CDR3 DNA: TGCGCCAGCTGTGGACAGGGGAGGGCTGAAGCTTTCTTT
J gene: TRBJ1-1
V gene: TRBV5-1
clone size: .
D gene: TRBD1

CDR3 protein: CSVGQGDTGELFF
CDR3 DNA: TGCAGCGTGGGACAGGGAGACACCGGGGAGCTGTTTTTT
J gene: TRBJ2-2
V gene: TRBV29-1
clone size: .
D gene: TRBD1